The source of this T cell receptor beta chain is a study of regulatory T cells in long-lasting Graves disease. Germline V lookup: CDR1 SGHAT, CDR2 FQNNGV. The CDR3 is 16 amino acids. V shed 4 bases and J 5 bases; nucleotides not matched to a gene: 10. Building of the TCR beta libraries involved iRepertoire HTBI primers and Arm-PCR of CDR3 regions. TCRdb redid the calling of the multiplex PCR reads with MiXCR, one entry per CDR3 protein. The repertoire has about 290,000 distinct CDR3 sequences, 22% of them found once; the top ten carry approximately 60%. Sample time point: persistent/refractory GD, antithyroid drugs over 5 years with positive TRAb. PBMCs provided the RNA from which the TCR library was made. Patients of an endocrinology department in Xi'an, China, were included. A blood draw put about 8.2 milliliters of peripheral blood into EDTA tubes.

This receptor was obtained from a female donor with Graves disease. The rearrangement joins TRBV11-2 to TRBJ2-5; 10 positions match TRBD2. This specimen consisted of peripheral blood mononuclear cells (PBMCs), obtained when the disease was refractory, from a patient treated with antithyroid drugs. DNA of the CDR3: TGTGCCAGCAGCTCTACAGCGGGAGGGTCGCGTGAGACCCAGTACTTC. This gives the protein CASSSTAGGSRETQYF. The full variable domain, its missing parts supplied by reference TRBV11-2 and TRBJ2-5, is EAGVAQSPRYKIIEKRQSVAFWCNPISGHATLYWYQQILGQGPKLLIQFQNNGVVDDSQLPKDRFSAERLKGVDSTLKIQPAKLEDSAVYLCASSSTAGGSRETQYFGPGTRLLVL.